A single sample is the source of the 17 T cell receptor beta chains below, sequenced in a study of T cell repertoires in cytomegalovirus infection. No antigen is known for these receptors. Via MiXCR, TCRdb re-called the reads, giving one row per CDR3 protein. The repertoire consists of some 940,000 distinct CDR3 sequences, with roughly 30% occurring once and the leading ten covering around 15%. The starting material was cultured CD8+ T cells from PBMCs, obtained from culture after CMV antigen stimulation. The receptor source for this set is a human donor in good health (CMV status not recorded). Some clones in this sample may be carry-over from other donors' samples.

In this sample, this clonotype turned up once. The junction departs from the called germline gene at one end, perhaps through a read error. CDR3 sequence: CTSSFMDPERVDGYTF. DNA of the CDR3: TGTACCAGCAGCTTTATGGACCCCGAAAGAGTGGATGGCTACACCTTC. J is TRBJ1-2 and V is TRBV11-3, with D unresolved. Germline CDR1 SGHNT, CDR2 YENEEA. CDR3 length: 16 residues. Combining the CDR3 with reference TRBV11-3 and TRBJ1-2 gives the whole variable domain EAGVVQSPRYKIIEKKQPVAFWCNPISGHNTLYWYLQNLGQGPELLIRYENEEAVDDSQLPKDRFSAERLKGVDSTLKIQPAELGDSAVYLCTSSFMDPERVDGYTFGSGTRLTVV.

This clonotype has only a few counts. CDR3 sequence reads: CASSYSLLNYGYTF. CDR3 in DNA: TGTGCCAGCAGTTACTCGTTACTTAACTATGGCTACACCTTC. The genes are TRBV6-2 or TRBV6-3 and TRBJ1-2; D uncertain. Germline values: CDR1 MNHEY, CDR2 SVGEGT. The CDR3 contains 14 residues. Trimming took off 0 bases at V and 1 base at J, with 6 bases between the two ends.

The rearrangement links TRBV6-6 to TRBJ2-1, with D possibly being TRBD1 or TRBD2 (5 bases each). This CDR3 has 15 amino acids. CDR1 MNHNY and CDR2 SVGAGI come from the germline V gene (reference sequence). Trimming removed 6 bases at V and 1 base at J, with 13 bases between. CDR3 loop: CASSLLGDSYNEQFF. In DNA form, the CDR3 reads TGTGCCAGCAGCCTACTGGGGGATTCCTACAATGAGCAGTTCTTC.

This clonotype was counted a few times. The gene calls are TRBV24-1 and TRBJ1-1, with 9 bases identical to TRBD1. CDR3 size: 14 residues. Germline values: CDR1 KGHDR, CDR2 SFDVKD. The V gene end was trimmed by 7 bases and the J gene end by 5 bases; junction bases not matched to a gene: 7. CDR3 sequence reads: CATRQGAQGTEAFF. As DNA, the CDR3 is TGTGCCACCAGACAGGGGGCTCAGGGGACTGAAGCTTTCTTT.

This clonotype was observed a handful of times. This chain links TRBV7-9 with TRBJ2-7; TRBD1 is a possible D gene (6 bases). Germline V CDR1 and CDR2: SEHNR, FQNEAQ (reference sequence). Trimming cost V 9 bases and J 3 bases, with 21 bases left between them. CDR3 size: 15 residues. The CDR3 spells CASQGNRDGDYEQYF. In nucleotides, the CDR3 is TGTGCCAGTCAGGGGAACCGGGACGGAGACTACGAGCAGTACTTC. Together with reference TRBV7-9 and TRBJ2-7, the CDR3 gives the full variable domain: DTGVSQNPRHKITKRGQNVTFRCDPISEHNRLYWYRQTLGQGPEFLTYFQNEAQLEKSRLLSDRFSAERPKGSFSTLEIQRTEQGDSAMYLCASQGNRDGDYEQYFGPGTRLTVT.

In its sample, this clonotype was seen a few times. J is TRBJ2-5 and V is TRBV13; 12 bases map to TRBD2. Germline V gene sequence: CDR1 PRHDT, CDR2 FYEKMQ (reference sequence). The length of the CDR3 is 16 residues. J gave up 4 bases and V 4 bases, and 7 bases lay outside the gene matches. For the CDR3, the DNA is TGTGCCAGCAGCTACCGGACGACTAGCGGGGGAGAGACCCAGTACTTC. This encodes CASSYRTTSGGETQYF.

There are a few counts of this clonotype. The chain uses TRBV18 and TRBJ2-3; 7 bases line up with TRBD2. J gave up 5 bases and V 5 bases, and 22 bases lay outside the gene matches. The CDR3 is 19 amino acids. Germline values: CDR1 KGHSH, CDR2 LQKENI. CDR3: CASSWGRDERGESGDTQYF. Written as DNA, the CDR3 is TGTGCCAGCTCATGGGGCCGAGATGAGCGGGGAGAAAGTGGAGATACGCAGTATTTT. Looking up the rest from reference TRBV18 and TRBJ2-3 gives the full variable domain: NAGVMQNPRHLVRRRGQEARLRCSPMKGHSHVYWYRQLPEEGLKFMVYLQKENIIDESGMPKERFSAEFPKEGPSILRIQQVVRGDSAAYFCASSWGRDERGESGDTQYFGPGTRLTVL.

CDR3 in DNA: TGTGCCAGCAGCCACGCCCAGATCACTAACTATGGCTACACCTTC. This gives the protein CASSHAQITNYGYTF. V is TRBV3-1 and J is TRBJ1-2; D is unclear. The CDR3 runs to 15 residues. CDR1 and CDR2 (germline): LGHDT, YNNKEL (reference sequence). Trimming removed 3 bases at V and 0 bases at J, with 11 bases between.

This clonotype turned up a few times. The rearrangement links TRBV5-1 to TRBJ2-1; 7 nucleotides line up with TRBD2. V shed 2 bases, J shed 13 bases, and the junction held 3 bases outside the gene matches. The germline gives CDR1 SGHRS, CDR2 YFSETQ. This CDR3 region has 11 residues. The CDR3 protein is CASSFLAEQFF. CDR3 sequence (DNA): TGCGCCAGCAGCTTTCTAGCGGAACAGTTCTTC.

The chain joins TRBV28 to TRBJ1-1; D remains ambiguous. Germline values: CDR1 MDHEN, CDR2 SYDVKM. The CDR3 consists of 15 residues. V lost 8 bases, J lost 1 base, and 17 bases lay in between. The CDR3 sequence is CASRPSDTRNTEAFF. The CDR3 nucleotides read TGTGCCAGCCGTCCTTCGGATACGAGGAACACTGAAGCTTTCTTT.

This clonotype was seen a few times. The rearrangement links TRBV5-1 to TRBJ2-4, with D perhaps matching TRBD2 (5 bases). The V gene's germline CDR1 is SGHRS and CDR2 YFSETQ. There are 14 residues in the CDR3. Deletions cut 4 bases from V and 3 bases from J, with 11 bases between. CDR3 bases: TGCGCCAGCAGCCACGGGGATATCAAAAACATTCAGTACTTC. Encoded protein: CASSHGDIKNIQYF.

This clonotype was counted ten times or more. The V and J genes are TRBV7-2 and TRBJ2-2, with D uncertain. Germline V gene lookup returns CDR1 SGHTA and CDR2 FQGNSA. V was shortened by 5 bases and J by 6 bases, with 19 bases between the two germline ends. This CDR3 has 16 residues. In DNA form, the CDR3 reads TGTGCCAGCAGCGCACTGCAAGGCCAGTTCCCCGGGGAGCTGTTTTTT. As protein: CASSALQGQFPGELFF.

The CDR3 sequence: CASSWDPPNYGYTF. The DNA of the CDR3 is TGTGCCAGCAGCTGGGACCCGCCTAACTATGGCTACACCTTC. The V and J genes are TRBV27 and TRBJ1-2, with D possibly matching TRBD1 (5 bases). Germline V lookup: CDR1 MNHEY, CDR2 SMNVEV (reference sequence). The CDR3 consists of 14 residues. With 6 bases removed from V and 0 bases from J, the gap between germline ends came to 11 bases.

The V call is TRBV7-9, the J call TRBJ1-1, with D unclear. Germline V lookup: CDR1 SEHNR, CDR2 FQNEAQ (reference sequence). The CDR3 runs to 15 residues. With 4 bases removed from V and 3 bases from J, the gap between germline ends came to 15 bases. The CDR3 here is CASSSPRGIDTEAFF. The CDR3 DNA reads TGTGCCAGCAGCTCCCCTAGAGGGATCGACACTGAAGCTTTCTTT.

The chain joins TRBV2 to TRBJ2-5; TRBD2 matches at 13 bases. The V gene's germline CDR1 is SNHLY and CDR2 FYNNEI. The trim removed 5 bases at V and 2 bases at J, leaving 5 bases unmatched. This CDR3 is built from 16 residues. In DNA, the CDR3 is TGTGCCAGCAGTTCGGGACTAGCGGGGAAACAAGAGACCCAGTACTTC. Protein product: CASSSGLAGKQETQYF.

The sample holds a few counts of this clonotype. The V gene is TRBV19, the J gene TRBJ1-2; no clear D gene. This CDR3 has 15 amino acids. Germline lookup yields CDR1 LNHDA and CDR2 SQIVND (reference sequence). Trimming left V 10 bases short and J 4 bases short, with 22 bases between. CDR3 sequence reads: CATQWSVSLTYGYTF. The CDR3 DNA follows: TGTGCCACTCAATGGTCTGTCAGTTTGACCTATGGCTACACCTTC.

This clonotype was found a few times. The chain employs TRBV6-6 and TRBJ1-1, with 8 bases aligning to TRBD1. The CDR3 runs 13 residues. J was trimmed by 9 bases and V by 4 bases; bases with no gene match: 7. Germline V gene lookup returns CDR1 MNHNY and CDR2 SVGAGI (reference sequence). The CDR3 spells CASSFKGQEKAFF. CDR3 coding DNA: TGTGCCAGCAGTTTTAAGGGACAGGAGAAAGCTTTCTTT.